These 30 T cell receptor beta chains were all obtained from the same sample, sequenced in a study of cytomegalovirus exposure and HLA in healthy donors (TCRdb year 2017). Library construction relied on the immunoSEQ multiplex PCR assay. For the multiplex PCR, a mixture combining 60 forward primers for TCR Vbeta segments and 13 reverse primers for TCR Jbeta segments was used. TCRdb provides this immuneACCESS table in a form limited to in-frame rearrangements. Some clones are lacking; in checked studies, under half of them reflect an unresolved V gene, and why the rest are absent is not known. For this sample there are 150,000 to 200,000 clones; 81% appear just once. Jointly, the top ten make up 4.9% of the sample. The sequenced sample was PBMCs. Receptor source: a woman between 18 and 30 years old in good health and CMV-seropositive.

The rearrangement joins TRBV5-1 to TRBJ2-3; the D is unclear. V was shortened by 0 bases and J by 4 bases, with 3 bases between the two germline ends. This CDR3 has 12 residues. Germline V lookup: CDR1 SGHRS, CDR2 YFSETQ. The CDR3 coding sequence is TGCGCCAGCAGCTTGGCGGCAGATACGCAGTATTTT. This sequence encodes CASSLAADTQYF.

This sequence joins TRBV6-6 and TRBJ1-4; D may be TRBD1 (6 bases). Germline CDR1 MNHNY, CDR2 SVGAGI (reference sequence). The V gene lost 7 bases and the J gene lost 0 bases, with 12 bases spanning the gap. This CDR3 contains 15 residues. CDR3 loop: CASTLTGSTNEKLFF. The DNA for the CDR3 is TGTGCCAGCACCCTGACAGGTTCAACTAATGAAAAACTGTTTTTT.

The chain carries TRBV19 and TRBJ1-4, with D uncertain. Between the trimmed V and J ends, which lost 4 bases and 5 bases, there was a span of 11 bases. CDR3 length: 14 residues. CDR1 and CDR2 from the germline V gene are LNHDA and SQIVND (reference sequence). CDR3 sequence: CASSTRSGNEKLFF. As DNA, the CDR3 is TGTGCCAGTAGTACCCGGTCGGGAAATGAAAAACTGTTTTTT.

This chain connects TRBV5-1 to TRBJ1-1; 8 bases are a match to TRBD1. The CDR3 covers 13 residues. After removal of 4 bases from V and 1 base from J, the junction contained 0 bases not matched to a gene. Germline loops: CDR1 SGHRS, CDR2 YFSETQ. The CDR3 DNA follows: TGCGCCAGCAGCACAGGGGGGAACACTGAAGCTTTCTTT. Its translation is CASSTGGNTEAFF. Supplemented by reference TRBV5-1 and TRBJ1-1, the full variable domain reads KAGVTQTPRYLIKTRGQQVTLSCSPISGHRSVSWYQQTPGQGLQFLFEYFSETQRNKGNFPGRFSGRQFSNSRSEMNVSTLELGDSALYLCASSTGGNTEAFFGQGTRLTVV.

The rearrangement joins TRBV10-3 to TRBJ2-7; perhaps TRBD2 as D (7 bases). Germline V gives CDR1 ENHRY, CDR2 SYGVKD. The V end lost 10 bases, the J end lost 3 bases, and 22 bases lay between the germline ends. This CDR3 spans 15 amino acids. CDR3 DNA: TGTGCCACCAAGGGGGACTACAATCGTCTCTACGAGCAGTACTTC. The encoded protein is CATKGDYNRLYEQYF.

This clone has just a few counts. The V and J genes are TRBV13 and TRBJ1-6; TRBD1 agrees at 8 bases. The germline V gene encodes CDR1 PRHDT and CDR2 FYEKMQ (reference sequence). CDR3 length equals 14 residues. V trimming: 0 bases; J trimming: 11 bases; junction bases outside the gene matches: 3. The CDR3: CASSLGDRVPPLHF. CDR3 nucleotide sequence: TGTGCCAGCAGCTTAGGGGACAGGGTACCACCCCTCCACTTT.

This clone has more than one count but fewer than ten. The V call is TRBV5-1, the J call TRBJ1-1; maybe TRBD1 (5 bases). The CDR3 loop spans 15 amino acids. V was trimmed by 4 bases and J by 5 bases, leaving 18 bases between them. Germline CDR1 is SGHRS and CDR2 is YFSETQ. Here the CDR3 reads CASSQNLGGRTEAFF. The CDR3 nucleotides are TGCGCCAGCAGCCAAAACCTGGGGGGTCGGACTGAAGCTTTCTTT.

The rearrangement joins TRBV27 to TRBJ2-7; TRBD2 matches at 11 bases. V dropped 4 bases and J dropped 3; count of bases not matched to a gene: 11. There are 17 residues in the CDR3. Germline V gives CDR1 MNHEY, CDR2 SMNVEV (reference sequence). This CDR3 is CASSSSGGISTSYEQYF. Here the CDR3 DNA reads TGTGCCAGCAGTTCTAGCGGGGGGATTTCGACTAGCTACGAGCAGTACTTC.

The chain carries TRBV7-6 and TRBJ2-7; D unclear. The V end lost 0 bases, the J end lost 0 bases, and 6 bases lay between the germline ends. Germline loops: CDR1 SGHVS, CDR2 FNYEAQ. The CDR3 spans 14 residues. The CDR3 sequence: CASSLALSSYEQYF. The CDR3 nucleotides are TGTGCCAGCAGCTTAGCCCTTAGCTCCTACGAGCAGTACTTC.

The chain is built from TRBV7-9 and TRBJ2-7; D not resolved. This CDR3 is built from 14 residues. Germline V gives CDR1 SEHNR, CDR2 FQNEAQ (reference sequence). The V end was cut by 4 bases, the J end by 2 bases, with 12 bases between. CDR3 DNA sequence: TGTGCCAGCAGCTCAACCGGGTCGACCTACGAGCAGTACTTC. Translating it yields CASSSTGSTYEQYF.

V is TRBV28 and J is TRBJ2-6; the match to TRBD1 covers 7 bases. V lost 3 bases, J lost 0 bases, and 2 bases stayed unmatched. Germline V gene lookup returns CDR1 MDHEN and CDR2 SYDVKM. CDR3 length: 16 residues. CDR3 in DNA: TGTGCCAGCAGTTTCGGGGACAGCTCTGGGGCCAACGTCCTGACTTTC. This encodes CASSFGDSSGANVLTF.

The chain links TRBV28 to TRBJ1-4, with D perhaps TRBD1 (5 bases). This CDR3 is built from 16 residues. CDR1 and CDR2 (germline): MDHEN, SYDVKM. Trimming took 2 bases from V and 4 from J, leaving 14 bases between them. The DNA of the CDR3 is TGTGCCAGCAGTTTACTTGGCGGGACTCATAATGAAAAACTGTTTTTT. Its protein product is CASSLLGGTHNEKLFF.

The chain carries TRBV27 and TRBJ2-7; 11 bases fit TRBD1. The length of the CDR3 is 15 residues. V lost 8 bases to trimming and J lost 3 bases; unmatched junction nucleotides: 9. Germline V lookup: CDR1 MNHEY, CDR2 SMNVEV (reference sequence). The CDR3 region is CASGTIGTGGYEQYF. DNA for the CDR3: TGTGCCAGCGGGACCATTGGGACAGGGGGCTACGAGCAGTACTTC.

The V call is TRBV5-1, the J call TRBJ2-5; D remains ambiguous. Germline CDR1 and CDR2: SGHRS and YFSETQ. Between the trimmed V and J ends, which lost 0 bases and 4 bases, there was a span of 10 bases. This CDR3 spans 14 amino acids. CDR3 coding DNA: TGCGCCAGCAGCTTGGAGATGGTCGGAGAGACCCAGTACTTC. Translation: CASSLEMVGETQYF.

This chain joins TRBV7-3 and TRBJ2-1; 9 bases align to TRBD2. The CDR3 length is 15 residues. CDR1 is SGHTA and CDR2 is FQGTGA in the germline V gene. V dropped 6 bases and J dropped 7; count of bases not matched to a gene: 10. The CDR3 protein is CASRPAGGGANEQFF. The DNA for the CDR3 is TGTGCCAGCAGGCCGGCTGGCGGGGGGGCAAATGAGCAGTTCTTC.

This clone was observed a single time. This chain uses TRBV12-2 with TRBJ1-1; TRBD1, as called in the table, went unchecked against the DNA. TRBV12-2 is deemed a pseudogene. The CDR3 extends over 16 amino acids. The CDR3 nucleotides read TGTGCAAGTCGCCCACCCGATTGGGGCAGGAGAGCTGAAGCTTTCTTT. Protein sequence: CASRPPDWGRRAEAFF.

This clone was observed a few times. V gene TRBV29-1 combines with J gene TRBJ2-5, with a possible D match to TRBD2 (5 bases). V shed 8 bases and J shed 5 bases, with 18 bases lying between them. The CDR3 loop spans 13 amino acids. Germline CDR1 is SQVTM and CDR2 is ANQGSEA. For the CDR3, the DNA is TGCAGCATCGATTGGACTGGATGGGAGACCCAGTACTTC. It codes for CSIDWTGWETQYF.

The chain recombines TRBV4-1 with TRBJ2-3; a possible D gene is TRBD1 (6 bases). The length of the CDR3 is 15 residues. The V end was cut by 5 bases, the J end by 4 bases, with 16 bases between. Germline V CDR1 and CDR2: MGHRA, YSYEKL. In nucleotides, the CDR3 is TGCGCCAGCAGCGTATGGGGGCAAACGGCAGATACGCAGTATTTT. Protein sequence: CASSVWGQTADTQYF.

V gene TRBV2 combines with J gene TRBJ2-3, with no clear D. Trimming took off 6 bases at V and 0 bases at J, with 4 bases between the two ends. CDR3 length: 12 residues. Germline V gene lookup returns CDR1 SNHLY and CDR2 FYNNEI. The CDR3 reads CASSTSTDTQYF. The CDR3 DNA reads TGTGCCAGCAGCACTAGCACAGATACGCAGTATTTT.

This chain joins TRBV7-2 and TRBJ2-2, with TRBD1 as a possible D gene (6 bases). Trimming took 2 bases from V and 7 from J, leaving 11 bases between them. The CDR3 runs 14 residues. The germline V gene has CDR1 SGHTA and CDR2 FQGNSA. In nucleotides, the CDR3 is TGTGCCAGCAGCTTAATTAGGGGGAACGGGGAGCTGTTTTTT. Amino acid sequence: CASSLIRGNGELFF.

The chain couples TRBV28 to TRBJ1-4, with 8 bases aligning to TRBD1. Germline V gives CDR1 MDHEN, CDR2 SYDVKM. The CDR3 consists of 12 residues. V trimming: 6 bases; J trimming: 6 bases; junction bases outside the gene matches: 0. CDR3 DNA sequence: TGTGCCAGCAGGACAGGGGATGAAAAACTGTTTTTT. This encodes CASRTGDEKLFF.

The genes are TRBV29-1 and TRBJ2-1; TRBD2 might be the D (7 bases). The V end lost 4 bases, the J end lost 8 bases, and 15 bases lay between the germline ends. The CDR3 has 13 amino acids. The germline V gene encodes CDR1 SQVTM and CDR2 ANQGSEA. The CDR3: CSVATGRGDEQFF. The DNA for the CDR3 is TGCAGCGTTGCCACAGGGAGGGGAGATGAGCAGTTCTTC.

CDR3 region: CASSFGQVNNSPLHF. CDR3 nucleotide sequence: TGTGCCAGCAGTTTTGGACAAGTTAATAATTCACCCCTCCACTTT. The chain carries TRBV5-6 and TRBJ1-6; possible D gene TRBD1, 5 bases. Between the trimmed V and J ends, which lost 5 bases and 5 bases, there was a span of 14 bases. The CDR3 spans 15 residues. Germline lookup yields CDR1 SGHDT and CDR2 YYEEEE.

This clone was seen a few times. The genes are TRBV7-2 and TRBJ1-1; tentative D call: TRBD1 (5 bases). CDR3 size: 17 residues. Germline V lookup: CDR1 SGHTA, CDR2 FQGNSA. V lost 3 bases to trimming and J lost 0 bases, with 17 bases between them. The DNA for the CDR3 is TGTGCCAGCAGCTTTATGGGTTACGGACAAATGAACACTGAAGCTTTCTTT. This codes for CASSFMGYGQMNTEAFF.

V is TRBV27 and J is TRBJ2-7; a weak D match, TRBD1 (6 bases). Looked up from germline, CDR1 is MNHEY and CDR2 is SMNVEV (reference sequence). The germline V and J ends were trimmed by 5 bases and 0 bases, with 14 bases remaining between them. This CDR3 spans 15 amino acids. This chain's CDR3 is CASSMRQVASYEQYF. In DNA form, the CDR3 reads TGTGCCAGCAGTATGCGACAGGTGGCCTCCTACGAGCAGTACTTC.

The CDR3 region has the DNA TGTGCCAGCAGTTCAGGGGCGGCTAGCGGGGGCCGGGTATCCAACGTCCTGACTTTC. It yields the protein CASSSGAASGGRVSNVLTF. V and J are TRBV28 and TRBJ2-6; 10 bases are a match to TRBD2. CDR1 and CDR2 (germline): MDHEN, SYDVKM. CDR3 length: 19 amino acids. V lost 4 bases to trimming and J lost 8 bases; unmatched junction nucleotides: 17.

The J gene is TRBJ1-2, the V gene TRBV4-2; TRBD1 might be the D (6 bases). The CDR3 spans 17 residues. V was clipped by 1 base and J by 6 bases, with 21 bases between them. Germline-derived CDR1 and CDR2 are LGHNA and YNFKEQ. The CDR3 region has the DNA TGTGCCAGCAGCCAAGTACCCTCGGGAACAGGGACCCATGGCTACACCTTC. Its protein product is CASSQVPSGTGTHGYTF.

This chain joins TRBV30 and TRBJ2-6, with 15 positions matching TRBD2. With V trimmed by 2 bases and J by 0 bases, 5 bases remained unmatched. From germline, CDR1 is GTSNPN and CDR2 SVGIG (reference sequence). The CDR3 is made up of 19 amino acids. In nucleotides, the CDR3 is TGTGCCTGGAGTTCACGGACTAGCGGGGGGGTCTCTGGGGCCAACGTCCTGACTTTC. Translated, it gives CAWSSRTSGGVSGANVLTF.

This clone appeared a few times. The V gene is TRBV6-5, the J gene TRBJ2-7; TRBD1 is a possible D gene (5 bases). V was trimmed by 0 bases and J by 5 bases, leaving 14 bases between them. Germline CDR1 MNHEY, CDR2 SVGAGI. The CDR3 runs to 15 residues. The CDR3 coding sequence is TGTGCCAGCAGTTACTCGAAGGGGCCTACTAACGAGCAGTACTTC. Translating it yields CASSYSKGPTNEQYF.

The chain links TRBV5-6 to TRBJ2-1; a possible D gene is TRBD1 (6 bases). Trimming removed 1 base at V and 8 bases at J, with 16 bases between. CDR1 and CDR2 (germline): SGHDT, YYEEEE. The CDR3 is made up of 15 amino acids. The CDR3 nucleotides read TGTGCCAGCAGCTTGAGGCAGGGGATTTGGGATGAGCAGTTCTTC. Translation gives CASSLRQGIWDEQFF.